The clone carrying this TCR beta chain was observed a few times. The data belong to a study of blood T cell repertoires in COVID-19. Study details: Whether acute or convalescent, the COVID-19 samples came from the United States, Italy and Spain. In each case, the material was cDNA or gDNA derived from T cells, B-cell-depleted T cells, or PBMCs.

Method: immunoSEQ multiplex PCR; TCRdb's copy keeps in-frame clones and lacks some. The sample includes around 370,000 clones, 85% to 90% of them seen just once. Followed over time, Seattle patients had been enrolled while infection was active. The sample was peripheral blood. The TCR was taken from a woman aged 45-60 years with COVID-19, enrolled during active disease.

CDR3 in DNA: TGTGCCAGCAGCCAAGACTCCCTCGCCGGGGAGCTGTTTTTT. Its translation: CASSQDSLAGELFF. V is TRBV14 and J is TRBJ2-2; D gene ambiguous. Germline assignment: CDR1 SGHDN and CDR2 FVKESK. Trimming pared 0 bases from V and 6 bases from J, leaving 8 bases between. The CDR3 has 14 residues.